Below are 27 T cell receptor beta chains sequenced from a single sample in a study of OX40 agonist ivuxolimab in advanced cancers. Libraries came from the immunoSEQ multiplex PCR assay. Imported from immuneACCESS, the table was reduced by TCRdb to in-frame sequences with V and J called. These copies leave out some clones; in studies compared against another copy, an unresolved V gene accounts for under half, and the cause of the remainder is not known. The table for this sample lists tens of thousands of clones; around 86% of them were counted only once. The ten largest account for 1.1% of the sample. The sample consisted of CD4+ or CD8+ T cells sorted from blood, taken in a trial of the OX40 agonist ivuxolimab. These receptors were obtained from an adult with an advanced solid tumor such as melanoma, head and neck, liver or kidney cancer.

CDR3 sequence reads: CASSFEGQGAREQYF. CDR3 nucleotides: TGTGCCAGCAGCTTCGAAGGACAGGGGGCGAGGGAGCAGTACTTC. The V gene is TRBV5-5, the J gene TRBJ2-7, with TRBD1 identical over 11 bases. CDR3 length: 15 amino acids. J was trimmed by 7 bases and V by 2 bases; bases with no gene match: 8. Per germline, CDR1 SGHKS and CDR2 YYEKEE (reference sequence).

The DNA of the CDR3 is TGCGCCAGCAGCAAGGGAGGGACTAGTAGAAATGAGCAGTTCTTC. Protein sequence: CASSKGGTSRNEQFF. The chain has TRBV5-1 and TRBJ2-1; 8 nucleotides align to TRBD2. The CDR3 sequence is 15 residues long. CDR1 is SGHRS, CDR2 YFSETQ, per germline. Losses at the gene ends were 4 bases for V and 7 bases for J; bases not matched to a gene: 10.

V is TRBV14 and J is TRBJ2-7; D call uncertain. Looked up from germline, CDR1 is SGHDN and CDR2 is FVKESK. The CDR3 extends over 13 amino acids. V was shortened by 4 bases and J by 4 bases, with 11 bases between the two germline ends. The CDR3, as DNA: TGTGCCAGCAGCCTCGGGTTAGAGTACGAGCAGTACTTC. It is translated as CASSLGLEYEQYF.

The chain is built from TRBV5-1 and TRBJ2-2, with D perhaps TRBD1 or TRBD2 (5 bases each). V lost 2 bases and J lost 3, with 11 bases in between. This CDR3 spans 15 amino acids. Germline V gives CDR1 SGHRS, CDR2 YFSETQ. The CDR3 sequence is CASSLERGYTGELFF. The CDR3 DNA reads TGCGCCAGCAGCTTAGAACGGGGCTACACCGGGGAGCTGTTTTTT.

The chain uses TRBV5-3 and TRBJ2-7; 8 nucleotides align to TRBD1. TRBV5-3 is known as an ORF, though its function is uncertain. With V trimmed by 3 bases and J by 0 bases, 8 bases remained unmatched. The CDR3 is made up of 16 amino acids. The CDR3 sequence: CARSSKTGDPSYEQYF. The CDR3 DNA is TGTGCCAGAAGCTCGAAGACAGGGGACCCCTCCTACGAGCAGTACTTC.

The J gene is TRBJ2-7, the V gene TRBV20-1, with D possibly matching TRBD2 (6 bases). Trimming shortened V by 8 bases and J by 5 bases, and 10 bases separated the two germline ends. Germline CDR1 DFQATT, CDR2 SNEGSKA (reference sequence). The length of the CDR3 is 10 residues. The CDR3 sequence: CSPREDEQYF. The CDR3 coding sequence is TGCAGTCCCAGGGAGGACGAGCAGTACTTC.

The CDR3 region is CASSLLAGGSSYEQYF. CDR3 DNA sequence: TGTGCCAGCAGCTTGCTAGCGGGAGGCAGCTCCTACGAGCAGTACTTC. V usage is TRBV5-4 and J usage is TRBJ2-7; 11 positions match TRBD2. The CDR3 is made up of 16 amino acids. The junction had 3 bases not matched to a gene; V was cut back by 1 base and J by 0 bases. Per germline, CDR1 SGHNT and CDR2 YYREEE (reference sequence).

A remark on this clone: An end of the junction differs from the germline gene, which may be a read error. The chain combines TRBV5-6 with TRBJ1-2; perhaps TRBD1 as D (5 bases). Germline values: CDR1 SGHDT, CDR2 YYEEEE. The CDR3 sequence is 13 residues long. The CDR3 loop reads CASSLTGTPPSIF. CDR3 bases: TGTGCCAGCAGCCTAACCGGGACCCCTCCCTCGATTTTC.

This sequence joins TRBV18 and TRBJ2-7, with D uncertain. This CDR3 has 13 residues. V was shortened by 3 bases and J by 2 bases, with 8 bases between the two germline ends. CDR1 and CDR2 (germline): KGHSH, LQKENI. CDR3 sequence reads: CASSPISTYEQYF. CDR3 DNA sequence: TGTGCCAGCTCACCGATTAGCACCTACGAGCAGTACTTC.

J is TRBJ1-2 and V is TRBV9, with D hard to call. The CDR3 sequence is 16 residues long. Trimming took 3 bases from V and 5 from J, leaving 20 bases between them. Germline CDR1 and CDR2: SGDLS and YYNGEE. The CDR3 loop reads CASSGPNREARYGYTF. Written as DNA, the CDR3 is TGTGCCAGCAGCGGCCCAAATCGGGAGGCAAGATATGGCTACACCTTC. Looking up the rest from reference TRBV9 and TRBJ1-2 gives the full variable domain: DSGVTQTPKHLITATGQRVTLRCSPRSGDLSVYWYQQSLDQGLQFLIQYYNGEERAKGNILERFSAQQFPDLHSELNLSSLELGDSALYFCASSGPNREARYGYTFGSGTRLTVV.

This clone is medium-sized by share. This sequence joins TRBV2 and TRBJ1-2, with D uncertain. Trimming stripped 6 bases from V and 9 bases from J, with 17 bases between. The CDR3 contains 13 residues. Germline CDR1 reads SNHLY; CDR2 reads FYNNEI. The CDR3 region has the DNA TGTGCCAGCAGCCCTGGGCTGGGTGGTCGCTACACCTTC. Its translation: CASSPGLGGRYTF.

The V and J genes are TRBV19 and TRBJ2-7, with 7 bases identical to TRBD1. Germline values: CDR1 LNHDA, CDR2 SQIVND (reference sequence). The CDR3 totals 13 residues. The V segment lost 3 bases and the J segment 7 bases; nucleotides outside the gene matches: 6. The CDR3 here is CASSMAGGYEQYF. Written as DNA, the CDR3 is TGTGCCAGTAGTATGGCAGGGGGTTATGAGCAGTACTTC.

CDR3 in DNA: TGTGCCTCATCACAGGGTAGAATCGGCGAGCAGTACTTC. Translated, it gives CASSQGRIGEQYF. The V and J genes are TRBV7-8 and TRBJ2-5; D perhaps matches TRBD1 (6 bases). Gene TRBJ2-7 matches the end of the DNA better, so the J call may be wrong. Germline-derived CDR1 and CDR2 are SGHVS and FQNEAQ. The CDR3 contains 13 residues.

This chain uses TRBV6-5 with TRBJ1-3, with 7 bases aligning to TRBD1. Trimming removed 2 bases from V and 4 bases from J; junction bases left unmatched: 2. CDR1 is MNHEY, CDR2 SVGAGI, per germline. The CDR3 is 14 amino acids. In DNA, the CDR3 is TGTGCCAGCAGTTACGGACAGGCCGGAAACACCATATATTTT. This codes for CASSYGQAGNTIYF.

The rearrangement uses TRBV9 and TRBJ2-2; 8 bases agree with TRBD2. V lost 0 bases and J lost 4; bases outside the gene matches: 2. CDR3 length equals 15 residues. CDR1 and CDR2 (germline): SGDLS, YYNGEE. The CDR3 bases are TGTGCCAGCAGCGTAGGCGGGAGGTTCACCGGGGAGCTGTTTTTT. Protein: CASSVGGRFTGELFF.

This CDR3 reads CASSIEPINEQFF. The CDR3 bases are TGTGCCAGTAGTATAGAACCGATTAATGAGCAGTTCTTC. The chain is built from TRBV19 and TRBJ2-1; D is unresolved. The CDR3 is 13 amino acids. Germline V gene sequence: CDR1 LNHDA, CDR2 SQIVND (reference sequence). The V end was cut by 0 bases, the J end by 7 bases, with 7 bases between.

This sequence joins TRBV27 and TRBJ2-3, with unresolved D. Germline V gene lookup returns CDR1 MNHEY and CDR2 SMNVEV (reference sequence). The germline V and J ends were trimmed by 2 bases and 3 bases, with 9 bases remaining between them. The CDR3 is 14 residues long. CDR3 coding DNA: TGTGCCAGCAGTTTAAGATTAGCAACAGATACGCAGTATTTT. Translation: CASSLRLATDTQYF.

This chain connects TRBV19 to TRBJ2-2; D is tentatively TRBD1 or TRBD2 (5 bases each). This CDR3 contains 18 residues. CDR1 and CDR2 from the germline V gene are LNHDA and SQIVND (reference sequence). V lost 6 bases, J lost 2 bases, and 22 bases lay in between. DNA of the CDR3: TGTGCCAGTAGAAATATATATGTCGGGACGGAAAACACCGGGGAGCTGTTTTTT. This codes for CASRNIYVGTENTGELFF.

This clone occurred once. In DNA form, the CDR3 reads TGCGCCAGCAGCTGGGGTCTGGCAGCTAACACCGGGGAGCTGTTTTTT. Translating it yields CASSWGLAANTGELFF. This chain uses TRBV5-1 with TRBJ2-2, with unresolved D. This CDR3 spans 16 amino acids. In germline, CDR1 is SGHRS, CDR2 YFSETQ. Trimming pared 3 bases from V and 2 bases from J, leaving 14 bases between.

V and J are TRBV28 and TRBJ2-7; D tentatively reads TRBD1 or TRBD2 (5 bases each). This CDR3 contains 13 residues. The germline gives CDR1 MDHEN, CDR2 SYDVKM. Deletions cut 9 bases from V and 0 bases from J, with 12 bases between. CDR3 DNA sequence: TGTGCCAGTTCGGGGCCCAACTCCTACGAGCAGTACTTC. Its translation is CASSGPNSYEQYF.

This chain links TRBV28 with TRBJ2-5; D possibly corresponds to TRBD1 (6 bases). The germline V and J ends were trimmed by 7 bases and 5 bases, with 11 bases remaining between them. The CDR3 runs to 12 residues. CDR1 is MDHEN and CDR2 is SYDVKM in the germline V gene. DNA for the CDR3: TGTGCCAGCACCAGGGGATGGGAGACCCAGTACTTC. This codes for CASTRGWETQYF.

The rearrangement links TRBV7-3 to TRBJ2-1, with 7 nucleotides matching TRBD1. Per the germline V gene, CDR1 is SGHTA and CDR2 is FQGTGA. The CDR3 is 17 amino acids. V was pared by 6 bases and J by 8 bases, with 19 bases of the junction left unmatched. CDR3 coding DNA: TGTGCCAGCAGTCGATTAGAGGGGACGCGACAGGGATATGAGCAGTTCTTC. It encodes CASSRLEGTRQGYEQFF.

The rearrangement links TRBV10-2 to TRBJ2-3; no firm D call. Germline-derived CDR1 and CDR2 are WSHSY and SAAADI. CDR3 length: 15 residues. V lost 5 bases and J lost 4, with 16 bases in between. In DNA form, the CDR3 reads TGCGCCAGCAGTCCCAGGTCCAGCCCCCCAGATACGCAGTATTTT. Its protein product is CASSPRSSPPDTQYF.

The rearrangement links TRBV19 to TRBJ1-2, with D possibly matching TRBD1 (5 bases). Germline loops: CDR1 LNHDA, CDR2 SQIVND (reference sequence). The V and J ends lost 7 bases and 4 bases respectively, with 19 bases between them. This CDR3 region has 15 residues. The CDR3 coding sequence is TGTGCCAGTACCGAAAACAGGCCGCGGGGCTATGGCTACACCTTC. This sequence encodes CASTENRPRGYGYTF. The entire variable domain, with the rest obtained from reference TRBV19 and TRBJ1-2, is as follows: DGGITQSPKYLFRKEGQNVTLSCEQNLNHDAMYWYRQDPGQGLRLIYYSQIVNDFQKGDIAEGYSVSREKKESFPLTVTSAQKNPTAFYLCASTENRPRGYGYTFGSGTRLTVV.

CDR3 residues: CASSQDHEIEAFF. The CDR3 DNA reads as TGCGCCAGCAGCCAAGATCATGAGATTGAAGCTTTCTTT. This chain connects TRBV4-3 to TRBJ1-1; no reliable D call. The CDR3 runs 13 residues. V lost 0 bases and J lost 7, with 9 bases in between. Germline loops: CDR1 LGHNA, CDR2 YSLEER.

This rearrangement joins TRBV19 to TRBJ1-4; D is possibly TRBD1 (6 bases). The germline gives CDR1 LNHDA, CDR2 SQIVND (reference sequence). This CDR3 is built from 15 residues. V was shortened by 9 bases and J by 6 bases, with 20 bases between the two germline ends. CDR3 coding DNA: TGTGCCAGCAATAACGCGGGGGGCATCTATGAAAAACTGTTTTTT. This translates into CASNNAGGIYEKLFF.

The count of this clone is one. The J gene is TRBJ2-7, the V gene TRBV28; D is ambiguous. With 1 base removed from V and 3 bases from J, the gap between germline ends came to 1 base. The CDR3 has 11 amino acids. Looked up from germline, CDR1 is MDHEN and CDR2 is SYDVKM. Here the CDR3 DNA reads TGTGCCAGCAGTTTATTCTACGAGCAGTACTTC. Its protein is CASSLFYEQYF.